Sequencing of this T cell receptor (beta chain) was carried out in a study of blood T cell repertoires in COVID-19. Study summary: Samples representing acute and convalescent COVID-19 were sourced from the United States, Italy and Spain. T cells, B-cell-depleted T cells, or PBMCs provided the cDNA or gDNA that served as material.

This clone was counted once. The sample has other DNA sequences that encode this CDR3 too. Trimming cost V 5 bases and J 4 bases, with 9 bases left between them. Per germline, CDR1 LNHNV and CDR2 YYDKDF (reference sequence). The CDR3 has 13 amino acids. Original methodology: Scientists estimated how many nucleated cells there were by amplifying reference gene primers. Method: immunoSEQ multiplex PCR; TCRdb's copy keeps in-frame clones and lacks some. Clone size and the V and J calls come from that table; the DNA yielded D and trimming. The sample has fewer than 250,000 clones, less than 90% seen once. The chain uses TRBV15 and TRBJ1-5; tentative D call: TRBD1 (5 bases). The sequence came from a man aged 25 to 40 with acute or convalescent COVID-19. Material for sequencing was peripheral blood. The CDR3 DNA reads as TGTGCCACCAGCCGGGGGGTTAATCAGCCCCAGCATTTT. Translated, it gives CATSRGVNQPQHF.